This T cell receptor beta chain was sequenced for a study of blood T cell repertoires in COVID-19. Study information: The study drew acute and convalescent COVID-19 samples from the United States, Italy and Spain. The analysed material was cDNA or gDNA that came from T cells, B-cell-depleted T cells, or PBMCs.

As originally analysed: The assay estimated nucleated cells by amplifying reference gene primers. The table came from immunoSEQ multiplex PCR; TCRdb's copy has only in-frame clones and leaves some out. For V, J and clone size, that table is used; D and trimming come from the DNA. Seen here are about 60,000 clones, about four fifths observed once, and the top ten hold about 25%. Germline loops: CDR1 LNHNV, CDR2 YYDKDF (reference sequence). This CDR3 contains 14 residues. The V end lost 3 bases, the J end lost 9 bases, and 18 bases lay between the germline ends. The origin of this receptor is a human donor in a cohort sampled during active COVID-19. The V call is TRBV15, the J call TRBJ2-7; D not certain. Input material: peripheral blood. The DNA of the CDR3 is TGTGCCACCAGCAGCAGGCATCCTGCTACGAGGCAGTACTTC. This codes for CATSSRHPATRQYF.